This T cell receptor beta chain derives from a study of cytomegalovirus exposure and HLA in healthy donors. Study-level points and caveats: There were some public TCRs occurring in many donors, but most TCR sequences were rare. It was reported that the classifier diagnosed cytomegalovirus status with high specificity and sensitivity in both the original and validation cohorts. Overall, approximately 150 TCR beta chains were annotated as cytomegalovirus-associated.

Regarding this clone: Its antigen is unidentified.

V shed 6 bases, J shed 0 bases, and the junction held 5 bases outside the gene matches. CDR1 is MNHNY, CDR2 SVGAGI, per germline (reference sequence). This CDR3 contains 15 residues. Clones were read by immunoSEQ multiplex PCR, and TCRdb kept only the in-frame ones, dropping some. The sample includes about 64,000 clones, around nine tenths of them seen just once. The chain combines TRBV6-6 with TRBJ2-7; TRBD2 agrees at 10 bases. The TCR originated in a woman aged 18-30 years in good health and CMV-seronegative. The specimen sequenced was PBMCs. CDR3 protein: CASRLTSGLSYEQYF. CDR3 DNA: TGTGCCAGCAGACTGACTAGCGGGCTCTCCTACGAGCAGTACTTC.